This T cell receptor beta chain was obtained from a study of CD8 T cells in ankylosing spondylitis. Overall study findings and caveats: A TCR beta motif of under 10 highly homologous variants seemed to mark ankylosing spondylitis blood.

The CDR3 consists of 15 residues. Looked up from germline, CDR1 is LGHNA and CDR2 is YNFKEQ. The V end lost 4 bases, the J end lost 2 bases, and 12 bases lay between the germline ends. This clonotype was picked up a small number of times. Its antigen is unknown. MiXCR was run by TCRdb on the 5' RACE reads, yielding one entry per CDR3 protein. The sample records fewer than 250,000 distinct CDR3 sequences, about 10% being singletons. The sequenced material came from blood, either unsorted or a sorted T cell fraction (not recorded which). This receptor was taken from a male donor with ankylosing spondylitis or in good health (not recorded which). V and J are TRBV4-2 and TRBJ2-1; either TRBD1 or TRBD2 may supply D (5 bases each). The CDR3 here is CASSPIRDPYNEQFF. The CDR3 DNA reads TGTGCCAGCAGCCCAATCCGGGACCCCTACAATGAGCAGTTCTTC.